The rows below give T cell receptor beta chains drawn from one sample of a study of CD8+CD57+ T cells in acquired aplastic anemia. TCRdb reanalysed the reads using MiXCR and keeps one entry per CDR3 protein. The sample shows hundreds of thousands of distinct CDR3 sequences, roughly 68% of them seen only once. The sequenced sample consisted of sorted CD4+, CD8+, or CD8+CD57+ T cells (not recorded which) from PBMCs. These receptors were taken from a human donor in good health, serving as a control. Each CDR3 is given with its conserved first and last residue. A D gene is named only where the DNA matches it firmly. Expanded clones are given a class, and other clones once, few, many or no size at all.

D	J	size	V	CDR3	DNA
.	TRBJ1-5	.	TRBV7-4	CATSRDWGHSQPQHF	TGTGCCACCAGCAGAGACTGGGGGCATAGTCAGCCCCAGCATTTT
.	TRBJ1-2	.	TRBV9	CASSVVGGNEQYSF	TGTGCCAGCAGCGTAGTTGGAGGCAACGAGCAGTACTCCTTC
TRBD2	TRBJ2-6	once	TRBV19	CASSISAGDNVLTF	TGTGCCAGTAGTATATCCGCGGGGGACAACGTCCTGACTTTC
TRBD2	TRBJ2-1	.	TRBV6-2/TRBV6-3	CASSLLAGVSNEQFF	TGTGCCAGCAGTCTACTAGCGGGAGTCTCGAATGAGCAGTTCTTC
TRBD1	TRBJ1-1	many	TRBV5-1	CASSTGTGENTEAFF	TGCGCCAGCAGCACGGGGACAGGCGAGAACACTGAAGCTTTCTTT
.	TRBJ2-1	.	TRBV10-3	CASSSLPGYNEEFF	TGTGCCAGCAGCTCCCTTCCAGGTTACAATGAGGAGTTCTTC
TRBD1	TRBJ1-1	many	TRBV3-1	CASRRTGTVKNTEAFF	TGTGCCAGCAGGAGGACCGGGACAGTAAAAAACACTGAAGCTTTCTTT
.	TRBJ2-1	.	TRBV10-1	CASNNPAQFF	TGCGCCAGCAATAATCCCGCGCAGTTCTTC
.	TRBJ1-6	many	TRBV5-6	CASSNRGIRVSPLHF	TGTGCCAGCAGCAATCGGGGGATAAGGGTCTCACCCCTCCACTTT
.	TRBJ2-5	.	TRBV7-2	CASSLGPVAVATEYF	TGTGCCAGCAGCTTAGGGCCGGTGGCTGTCGCGACCGAGTACTTC
.	TRBJ1-1	.	TRBV25-1	CASSESGVNTEAFF	TGTGCCAGCAGTGAATCTGGGGTGAACACTGAAGCTTTCTTT
TRBD1	TRBJ2-2	.	TRBV5-4	CASRQGAGGELFF	TGTGCCAGCAGACAGGGGGCCGGCGGGGAGCTGTTTTTT
.	TRBJ2-1	.	TRBV24-1	CATSEARPFPYNEQFF	TGTGCCACCAGTGAGGCCAGGCCGTTCCCCTACAATGAGCAGTTCTTC
.	TRBJ1-2	.	TRBV5-4	CASSPEGGYTF	TGTGCCAGCAGCCCAGAGGGTGGCTACACCTTC
TRBD1	TRBJ1-4	.	TRBV7-3	CASSRGQGTGKKLFF	TGTGCCAGCAGCAGAGGGCAGGGGACAGGGAAAAAGCTGTTTTTT
.	TRBJ1-2	many	TRBV30	CAWDSHYGYTF	TGTGCCTGGGACAGTCACTATGGCTACACCTTC
TRBD1	TRBJ1-1	many	TRBV9	CASSVGDREGTEAFF	TGTGCCAGCAGCGTAGGCGACAGGGAGGGGACTGAAGCTTTCTTT
.	TRBJ2-7	.	TRBV5-5	CASSLDGQQYF	TGTGCCAGCAGCCTGGACGGACAGCAGTACTTC
.	TRBJ2-3	.	TRBV7-2	CASSPASWTKNSPQYF	TGTGCCAGCAGCCCTGCGAGTTGGACAAAGAATTCACCCCAGTATTTT
.	TRBJ2-1	.	TRBV5-8	CATSLRNKQFF	TGTGCCACCAGCTTGAGGAATAAGCAGTTCTTC
TRBD1	TRBJ1-4	many	TRBV5-8	CASSLIGTGNEKLFF	TGTGCCAGCAGCTTGATCGGGACAGGGAATGAAAAACTGTTTTTT
TRBD1	TRBJ1-1	.	TRBV7-8	CASGGQGALRLTEAFF	TGTGCCAGCGGGGGACAGGGCGCATTACGGTTGACTGAAGCTTTCTTT
.	TRBJ1-3	few	TRBV29-1	CSVEVQERNTIYF	TGCAGCGTTGAGGTCCAGGAGAGAAACACCATATATTTT
.	TRBJ1-3	many	TRBV7-2	CASSVQGSGNTIYF	TGTGCCAGCAGCGTGCAGGGCTCTGGAAACACCATATATTTT